This entry lists 21 T cell receptor beta chains sequenced from one sample in a study of control samples from healthy donors and cancer patients. Assay: immunoSEQ multiplex PCR; the TCRdb copy retains only in-frame clones and omits some. Found here are tens of thousands of clones, 88% of them singletons; the top ten hold approximately 3.8%. Source material: blood. The origin of the receptors is a man between 45 and 60 years old in good health.

This chain connects TRBV30 to TRBJ2-7; 8 nucleotides agree with TRBD1. The germline V gene has CDR1 GTSNPN and CDR2 SVGIG (reference sequence). The CDR3 runs 14 residues. V lost 2 bases, J lost 6 bases, and 9 bases stayed unmatched. CDR3 sequence: CAWSSGQGVSEQYF. The CDR3 coding sequence is TGTGCCTGGAGTTCCGGACAGGGTGTCTCCGAGCAGTACTTC. Full variable domain (missing parts from reference TRBV30 and TRBJ2-7): SQTIHQWPATLVQPVGSPLSLECTVEGTSNPNLYWYRQAAGRGLQLLFYSVGIGQISSEVPQNLSASRPQDRQFILSSKKLLLSDSGFYLCAWSSGQGVSEQYFGPGTRLTVT.

This clone was recorded once. The rearrangement uses TRBV7-3 and TRBJ2-5; TRBD1 matches 7 bases. Per germline, CDR1 SGHTA and CDR2 FQGTGA. The CDR3 extends over 13 amino acids. Unmatched junction bases numbered 3, after V lost 3 bases and J lost 5 bases. CDR3 nucleotides: TGTGCCAGCAGCTTCAGCAGGGGGGAGACCCAGTACTTC. Its translation: CASSFSRGETQYF.

The chain uses TRBV4-2 and TRBJ1-6; D uncertain. Trimming cost V 0 bases and J 8 bases, with 17 bases left between them. CDR1 and CDR2 (germline): LGHNA, YNFKEQ. The CDR3 has 17 amino acids. Written as DNA, the CDR3 is TGTGCCAGCAGCCAAGAGACCCTTTTCGGAACCTATTCACCCCTCCACTTT. It specifies CASSQETLFGTYSPLHF.

The chain joins TRBV6-5 to TRBJ2-2; D is uncertain. The CDR3 length is 12 residues. Trimming stripped 7 bases from V and 4 bases from J, with 7 bases between. The germline CDR1 and CDR2 sequences are MNHEY and SVGAGI. Here the CDR3 DNA reads TGTGCCAGCAACGACGTCACCGGGGAGCTGTTTTTT. Translating gives CASNDVTGELFF.

J is TRBJ2-3 and V is TRBV11-1; a weak D match, TRBD2 (5 bases). Per germline, CDR1 SGHAT and CDR2 FQDESV (reference sequence). The CDR3 covers 13 residues. Trimming removed 3 bases from V and 6 bases from J, with 10 bases in between. CDR3 region: CASSLRVFDTQYF. CDR3 in DNA: TGTGCCAGCAGCTTGAGGGTTTTTGATACGCAGTATTTT.

The CDR3 protein is CASSEEVARRMNEKLFF. The DNA for the CDR3 is TGTGCCAGCAGTGAAGAGGTTGCCCGCAGAATGAATGAAAAACTGTTTTTT. The rearrangement uses TRBV6-1 and TRBJ1-4, with D unclear. The CDR3 contains 17 residues. Trimming took off 1 base at V and 5 bases at J, with 17 bases between the two ends. CDR1 is MNHNS, CDR2 SASEGT, per germline.

J is TRBJ2-7 and V is TRBV5-1; 10 positions match TRBD2. In germline, CDR1 is SGHRS, CDR2 YFSETQ. V dropped 2 bases and J dropped 2; count of bases not matched to a gene: 7. This CDR3 contains 16 residues. CDR3: CASSFFGLADTYEQYF. The DNA of the CDR3 is TGCGCCAGCAGCTTCTTTGGACTAGCGGACACCTACGAGCAGTACTTC. Combining the CDR3 with reference TRBV5-1 and TRBJ2-7 gives the whole variable domain KAGVTQTPRYLIKTRGQQVTLSCSPISGHRSVSWYQQTPGQGLQFLFEYFSETQRNKGNFPGRFSGRQFSNSRSEMNVSTLELGDSALYLCASSFFGLADTYEQYFGPGTRLTVT.

This chain connects TRBV29-1 to TRBJ2-1; 8 positions agree with TRBD2. The CDR3 has 16 residues. Losses at the gene ends were 2 bases for V and 0 bases for J; bases not matched to a gene: 6. Germline assignment: CDR1 SQVTM and CDR2 ANQGSEA. The CDR3 sequence: CSVESRGGSSYNEQFF. Here the CDR3 DNA reads TGCAGCGTTGAAAGTCGGGGGGGGAGCTCCTACAATGAGCAGTTCTTC.

V usage is TRBV21-1 and J usage is TRBJ1-5. TRBV21-1 is deemed a pseudogene. This CDR3 is 16 amino acids long. CDR3 loop: CASSKERVVVAQPQHF. The CDR3 DNA sequence: TGTGCCAGCAGCAAAGAGAGGGTGGTTGTAGCTCAGCCCCAGCATTTT.

CDR3 in amino acids: CASSIRRRASLGTDTQYF. The DNA of the CDR3 is TGTGCCAGCAGCATTCGCCGCAGGGCTTCCCTCGGCACAGATACGCAGTATTTT. The chain is built from TRBV28 and TRBJ2-3; D perhaps matches TRBD1 (5 bases). The germline V gene encodes CDR1 MDHEN and CDR2 SYDVKM. The CDR3 totals 18 residues. The V end was cut by 6 bases, the J end by 1 base, with 23 bases between.

V gene TRBV7-2 combines with J gene TRBJ2-7; 9 positions match TRBD2. V trimming: 5 bases; J trimming: 3 bases; junction bases outside the gene matches: 5. Per germline, CDR1 SGHTA and CDR2 FQGNSA. This CDR3 contains 14 residues. In DNA form, the CDR3 reads TGTGCCAGCAGCAGGAGCGGGAGGAACTACGAGCAGTACTTC. Translation: CASSRSGRNYEQYF.

V and J are TRBV3-1 (or the pseudogene TRBV3-2) and TRBJ1-5, with no clear D. Germline values: CDR1 LGHDT, CDR2 YNNKEL (reference sequence). The V and J ends lost 5 bases and 3 bases respectively, with 11 bases between them. The CDR3 contains 14 residues. CDR3 nucleotide sequence: TGTGCCAGCAGCTTCGGGAGCGACAATCAGCCCCAGCATTTT. It specifies CASSFGSDNQPQHF.

The chain uses TRBV6-5 and TRBJ2-7; maybe TRBD1 (6 bases). Deletions cut 0 bases from V and 5 bases from J, with 11 bases between. Germline V gene sequence: CDR1 MNHEY, CDR2 SVGAGI. This CDR3 spans 14 amino acids. As DNA, the CDR3 is TGTGCCAGCAGTTACTCGAACAGGGCTCACGAGCAGTACTTC. Its translation: CASSYSNRAHEQYF.

This chain links TRBV14 with TRBJ2-3, with 12 bases that match TRBD2. Trimming at V came to 4 bases and at J to 6 bases, leaving 5 bases not matched to a gene. The CDR3 covers 15 residues. Germline CDR1 SGHDN, CDR2 FVKESK. The DNA for the CDR3 is TGTGCCAGCAGCCTACTAGCGGGAGGCGGGGATACGCAGTATTTT. Translating it yields CASSLLAGGGDTQYF.

The J gene is TRBJ1-6, the V gene TRBV3-1 (or the pseudogene TRBV3-2); 7 nucleotides align to TRBD1. The CDR3 sequence is 14 residues long. Germline values: CDR1 LGHDT, CDR2 YNNKEL (reference sequence). With V trimmed by 4 bases and J by 5 bases, 2 bases remained unmatched. The DNA for the CDR3 is TGTGCCAGCAGCCTTCAGGGGGATAATTCACCCCTCCACTTT. Amino acids: CASSLQGDNSPLHF.

The chain uses TRBV15 and TRBJ1-2; D remains ambiguous. Looked up from germline, CDR1 is LNHNV and CDR2 is YYDKDF (reference sequence). The CDR3 sequence is 15 residues long. Deletions cut 1 base from V and 0 bases from J, with 9 bases between. CDR3 DNA sequence: TGTGCCACCAGCAGAGGGTTTGTGGCTAACTATGGCTACACCTTC. Encoded protein: CATSRGFVANYGYTF.

This clone was recorded a few times. The rearrangement uses TRBV12-3 or TRBV12-4 and TRBJ2-7, with D perhaps TRBD1 or TRBD2 (5 bases each). CDR3 length: 13 amino acids. Deletions cut 3 bases from V and 7 bases from J, with 13 bases between. The CDR3 loop is CASSFSPEGEQYF. CDR3 nucleotide sequence: TGTGCCAGCAGTTTCAGCCCCGAGGGGGAGCAGTACTTC.

The sample holds one count of this clone. This chain uses TRBV19 with TRBJ1-4; 8 bases are shared with TRBD1. Trimming cost V 7 bases and J 0 bases; bases outside gene matches: 7. This CDR3 spans 16 amino acids. Germline V lookup: CDR1 LNHDA, CDR2 SQIVND (reference sequence). This CDR3 is CASIRQGAATNEKLFF. CDR3 nucleotides: TGTGCCAGTATTCGGCAGGGGGCCGCAACTAATGAAAAACTGTTTTTT.

This clone was counted between two and nine times. The V gene is TRBV28, the J gene TRBJ2-5; 12 bases align to TRBD2. With V trimmed by 6 bases and J by 7 bases, 9 bases remained unmatched. CDR1 MDHEN and CDR2 SYDVKM come from the germline V gene. The CDR3 is 15 residues long. As DNA, the CDR3 is TGTGCCAGCAGCCCAGGGGCTAGCGGGGGGGGGACCCAGTACTTC. Protein: CASSPGASGGGTQYF. The variable domain in full, completed from reference TRBV28 and TRBJ2-5, reads DVKVTQSSRYLVKRTGEKVFLECVQDMDHENMFWYRQDPGLGLRLIYFSYDVKMKEKGDIPEGYSVSREKKERFSLILESASTNQTSMYLCASSPGASGGGTQYFGPGTRLLVL.

This chain joins TRBV28 and TRBJ2-3; the D is unclear. The V and J ends lost 5 bases and 2 bases respectively, with 5 bases between them. CDR3 size: 12 residues. CDR1 is MDHEN, CDR2 SYDVKM, per germline. As DNA, the CDR3 is TGTGCCAGCAGTATTGACACAGATACGCAGTATTTT. Protein product: CASSIDTDTQYF.

V usage is TRBV7-9 and J usage is TRBJ2-1; 7 nucleotides line up with TRBD2. Per germline, CDR1 SEHNR and CDR2 FQNEAQ (reference sequence). The CDR3 spans 15 residues. The trim removed 0 bases at V and 5 bases at J, leaving 4 bases unmatched. The CDR3 spells CASSLAGGSNNEQFF. Here the CDR3 DNA reads TGTGCCAGCAGCTTAGCCGGCGGGAGCAACAATGAGCAGTTCTTC.